This passage covers 32 T cell receptor beta chains from one sample sequenced in a study of CD8+CD57+ T cells in acquired aplastic anemia. For CDR3 and TCR beta VDJ profiling, genomic DNA was the template used. TCRdb itself ran the reads through MiXCR, one entry per CDR3 protein. The data show some 190,000 distinct CDR3 sequences, with around half seen just once and 16% held by the top ten. The sequenced material came from sorted CD4+, CD8+, or CD8+CD57+ T cells (not recorded which) from PBMCs. The receptors shown here come from a human donor in good health, serving as a control.

The chain uses TRBV24-1 and TRBJ2-5, with 10 bases identical to TRBD1. The J segment lost 5 bases and the V segment lost 9 bases, leaving 14 bases of the junction unmatched. This CDR3 region has 16 residues. The germline V gene has CDR1 KGHDR and CDR2 SFDVKD. CDR3: CATGLSRQGAVETQYF. CDR3 nucleotide sequence: TGTGCCACCGGACTATCGAGACAGGGGGCCGTGGAGACCCAGTACTTC.

The chain uses TRBV9 and TRBJ1-5; D unresolved. The CDR3 is made up of 18 amino acids. From germline, CDR1 is SGDLS and CDR2 YYNGEE. Deletions cut 5 bases from V and 3 bases from J, with 24 bases between. The CDR3 spells CASSLSPAEIGVNQPQHF. As DNA, the CDR3 is TGTGCCAGCAGTTTATCGCCAGCGGAGATTGGGGTCAATCAGCCCCAGCATTTT.

This clonotype was seen a few times. A read error may be the cause here, since a much bigger clone is one base away. Because the CDR3 is missing its conserved closing phenylalanine or tryptophan, this is likely a read error. The chain uses TRBV20-1 and TRBJ2-1; a possible D gene is TRBD2 (7 bases). Per germline, CDR1 DFQATT and CDR2 SNEGSKA (reference sequence). This CDR3 is 17 amino acids long. V gave up 2 bases and J gave up 7 bases, with 24 bases separating them. CDR3 sequence reads: CSARLTFGRGPKNEQFL. The DNA of the CDR3 is TGCAGTGCTAGATTGACCTTTGGGCGGGGGCCTAAGAATGAGCAGTTCCTC.

As concerns this clonotype: This could be a read error, since a much larger clone is one nucleotide away. V is TRBV7-9 and J is TRBJ2-4; D is perhaps TRBD1 or TRBD2 (6 bases each). Germline assignment: CDR1 SEHNR and CDR2 FQNEAQ (reference sequence). This CDR3 spans 14 amino acids. The CDR3 loop is CASSLSGANNIQYF. As DNA, the CDR3 is TGTGCCAGCAGCTTGTCGGGGGCCAACAACATTCAGTACTTC. Drawing the rest from reference TRBV7-9 and TRBJ2-4, the complete variable domain is DTGVSQNPRHKITKRGQNVTFRCDPISEHNRLYWYRQTLGQGPEFLTYFQNEAQLEKSRLLSDRFSAERPKGSFSTLEIQRTEQGDSAMYLCASSLSGANNIQYFGAGTRLSVL.

The J gene is TRBJ1-1, the V gene TRBV2, with TRBD1 matching over 10 bases. The CDR3 consists of 14 residues. Germline CDR1 SNHLY, CDR2 FYNNEI. With V trimmed by 6 bases and J by 7 bases, 8 bases remained unmatched. CDR3 in DNA: TGTGCCAGCAGCACCGGGACAGGGGAAGGTGAAGCTTTCTTT. Its translation is CASSTGTGEGEAFF.

As for this clonotype: A read error may account for a junction end that differs from germline. V and J are TRBV10-3 and TRBJ1-6, with a tentative D call TRBD1 (6 bases). From germline, CDR1 is ENHRY and CDR2 SYGVKD. CDR3 length equals 17 residues. The CDR3 here is CASSEAPVGAYGTPLHF. CDR3 coding DNA: TGTGCCAGCAGTGAGGCTCCAGTGGGGGCGTATGGTACACCCCTCCACTTT.

The rearrangement links TRBV18 to TRBJ1-2; D might be TRBD1 (6 bases). Trimming cost V 3 bases and J 0 bases, with 17 bases left between them. Germline V lookup: CDR1 KGHSH, CDR2 LQKENI. This CDR3 region has 17 residues. This CDR3 is CASSPDTPGGANYGYTF. CDR3 DNA sequence: TGTGCCAGCTCACCGGATACCCCTGGGGGCGCTAACTATGGCTACACCTTC.

This clonotype has only a few counts. This chain joins TRBV10-2 and TRBJ2-7; 8 nucleotides agree with TRBD1. V was clipped by 7 bases and J by 2 bases; unmatched bases: 10. Germline lookup yields CDR1 WSHSY and CDR2 SAAADI. The CDR3 runs to 15 residues. CDR3 in DNA: TGCGCCAGCAACGCCGGGACAGGACCCACCTACGAGCAGTACTTC. Amino acid sequence: CASNAGTGPTYEQYF.

This clonotype appeared many times. The V and J genes are TRBV10-3 and TRBJ2-3; weak D call: TRBD2 (5 bases). The CDR3 length is 14 residues. V lost 8 bases, J lost 3 bases, and 15 bases lay in between. Germline V lookup: CDR1 ENHRY, CDR2 SYGVKD. The CDR3 loop is CAIRRGRDTDTQYF. The DNA for the CDR3 is TGTGCCATCCGACGAGGGAGAGATACAGATACGCAGTATTTT.

On this clonotype itself: The junction departs from germline at one end; a sequencing error may be responsible. The chain joins TRBV7-9 to TRBJ2-2; perhaps D is TRBD1 or TRBD2 (5 bases each). Germline assignment: CDR1 SEHNR and CDR2 FQNEAQ (reference sequence). The CDR3 contains 17 residues. In nucleotides, the CDR3 is TGTGCCAGCAGTGGCCGGGGCTCCATGGCAGACACCGGGGAGCTGTCTTGG. Translated: CASSGRGSMADTGELSW. Variable domain in full (rest from reference TRBV7-9 and TRBJ2-2): DTGVSQNPRHKITKRGQNVTFRCDPISEHNRLYWYRQTLGQGPEFLTYFQNEAQLEKSRLLSDRFSAERPKGSFSTLEIQRTEQGDSAMYLCASSGRGSMADTGELSWGEGSRLTVL.

As concerns this clonotype: Without the conserved terminal phenylalanine or tryptophan, this CDR3 likely stems from a read error. J is TRBJ1-1 and V is TRBV7-3; weak D call: TRBD1 (5 bases). V gave up 7 bases and J gave up 10 bases, with 22 bases separating them. There are 14 residues in the CDR3. The V gene's germline CDR1 is SGHTA and CDR2 FQGTGA. As DNA, the CDR3 is TGTGCCAGCAATAGTCCCAATCAGGGCGGGGCAGCTTTCCTT. Encoded protein: CASNSPNQGGAAFL.

This chain connects TRBV7-8 to TRBJ1-1; the D is unclear. Trimming stripped 1 base from V and 7 bases from J, with 7 bases between. The CDR3 is 12 residues long. CDR1 is SGHVS and CDR2 is FQNEAQ in the germline V gene. This CDR3 reads CASSLELGEAFF. DNA for the CDR3: TGTGCCAGCAGCTTAGAACTCGGTGAAGCTTTCTTT. The variable domain in full, with the rest retrieved from reference TRBV7-8 and TRBJ1-1, is GAGVSQSPRYKVAKRGQDVALRCDPISGHVSLFWYQQALGQGPEFLTYFQNEAQLDKSGLPSDRFFAERPEGSVSTLKIQRTQQEDSAVYLCASSLELGEAFFGQGTRLTVV.

V is TRBV20-1 and J is TRBJ1-2; D ambiguous. Germline V CDR1 and CDR2: DFQATT, SNEGSKA (reference sequence). The CDR3 has 15 residues. V was cut by 6 bases and J by 1 base, with 18 bases left in between. In DNA form, the CDR3 reads TGCAGTGCGACCACCGGACTCACTCGTAACTATGGCTACACCTTC. Its protein product is CSATTGLTRNYGYTF.

As regards this clonotype: This may arise from a read error, as a much more abundant clone is one base away. This chain connects TRBV20-1 to TRBJ2-5; weak D call: TRBD1 (6 bases). The CDR3 loop spans 12 amino acids. From germline, CDR1 is DFQATT and CDR2 SNEGSKA (reference sequence). Trimming cost V 7 bases and J 8 bases, with 17 bases left between them. CDR3 amino acids: CSGGPHGDTQYF. The DNA for the CDR3 is TGCAGTGGGGGGCCCCACGGGGATACCCAGTACTTC.

This chain uses TRBV27 with TRBJ1-2, with D hard to call. Germline assignment: CDR1 MNHEY and CDR2 SMNVEV (reference sequence). Trimming removed 4 bases at V and 6 bases at J, with 12 bases between. The CDR3 totals 13 residues. The CDR3 DNA follows: TGTGCCAGCAGTTCGTACCAGAGTCATGGCTACACCTTC. Protein product: CASSSYQSHGYTF.

This clonotype was counted ten times or more. The rearrangement joins TRBV6-1 to TRBJ2-7, with 9 bases lining up with TRBD1. This CDR3 region has 12 residues. V gave up 10 bases and J gave up 5 bases; unmatched junction bases: 6. CDR1 is MNHNS and CDR2 is SASEGT in the germline V gene. In DNA, the CDR3 is TGTGCCACCGGGACAGGGCTCGACGAGCAGTACTTC. It codes for CATGTGLDEQYF.

This clonotype was found many times. The genes are TRBV29-1 and TRBJ2-6; a possible D gene is TRBD1 (6 bases). Deletions cut 3 bases from V and 3 bases from J, with 9 bases between. From germline, CDR1 is SQVTM and CDR2 ANQGSEA. The CDR3 has 14 residues. The CDR3 here is CSVDNRDGANVLTF. The CDR3 nucleotides read TGCAGCGTTGACAACAGGGATGGGGCCAACGTCCTGACTTTC. The full variable domain, with the rest looked up from reference TRBV29-1 and TRBJ2-6, is SAVISQKPSRDICQRGTSLTIQCQVDSQVTMMFWYRQQPGQSLTLIATANQGSEATYESGFVIDKFPISRPNLTFSTLTVSNMSPEDSSIYLCSVDNRDGANVLTFGAGSRLTVL.

This clonotype was seen only once. This chain connects TRBV7-2 to TRBJ2-3, with 13 bases identical to TRBD2. The ends lost 5 bases at V and 9 bases at J; junction bases unmatched: 2. This CDR3 contains 13 residues. The germline V gene encodes CDR1 SGHTA and CDR2 FQGNSA. The CDR3 spells CASSTSGGATQYF. CDR3 DNA: TGTGCCAGCAGCACTAGCGGGGGGGCGACGCAGTATTTT. Full variable domain (remainder filled in from reference TRBV7-2 and TRBJ2-3): GAGVSQSPSNKVTEKGKDVELRCDPISGHTALYWYRQSLGQGLEFLIYFQGNSAPDKSGLPSDRFSAERTGGSVSTLTIQRTQQEDSAVYLCASSTSGGATQYFGPGTRLTVL.

Concerning this clonotype itself: Just one base apart from a much larger clone, this may be a read error. The V gene is TRBV7-3, the J gene TRBJ1-1, with a possible D match to TRBD1 (6 bases). Germline lookup yields CDR1 SGHTA and CDR2 FQGTGA. This CDR3 contains 16 residues. V lost 6 bases, J lost 1 base, and 18 bases lay in between. The DNA for the CDR3 is TGTGCCAGCAGTTACCCGGGGGCAGCCGCGAACACTGAAGCTTTCTTT. Protein product: CASSYPGAAANTEAFF.

In this sample, this clonotype turned up once. The chain has TRBV20-1 and TRBJ1-5; D remains unclear. Germline V gives CDR1 DFQATT, CDR2 SNEGSKA (reference sequence). V dropped 3 bases and J dropped 0 bases, with 9 bases sitting between them. The CDR3 extends over 14 amino acids. As DNA, the CDR3 is TGCAGTGCTAGCAGTGATATTAGCAATCAGCCCCAGCATTTT. As protein: CSASSDISNQPQHF.

V and J are TRBV2 and TRBJ1-6, with D unresolved. Per the germline V gene, CDR1 is SNHLY and CDR2 is FYNNEI. CDR3 length: 12 residues. The V end was cut by 6 bases, the J end by 7 bases, with 7 bases between. CDR3 residues: CASRPENSPLHF. CDR3 nucleotide sequence: TGTGCCAGCAGGCCAGAAAATTCACCCCTCCACTTT.

Remarks on this clonotype: A much larger clone sits a single nucleotide away, making a read error possible. The CDR3 spells CAIRWTGGEKNSPLHF. The CDR3 DNA sequence: TGTGCCATCAGATGGACAGGGGGCGAAAAAAATTCACCCCTCCACTTT. This sequence joins TRBV10-3 and TRBJ1-6; 11 bases agree with TRBD1. This CDR3 region has 16 residues. Trimming cost V 6 bases and J 7 bases; bases outside gene matches: 8. Per the germline V gene, CDR1 is ENHRY and CDR2 is SYGVKD.

The chain employs TRBV7-2 and TRBJ2-6; no reliable D call. CDR3 length equals 13 residues. V was pared by 5 bases and J by 4 bases, with 6 bases between. CDR1 and CDR2 from the germline V gene are SGHTA and FQGNSA. The chain's CDR3 is CASSLEGANVLTF. The CDR3 DNA reads as TGTGCCAGCAGCCTAGAGGGGGCCAACGTCCTGACTTTC. Supplemented by reference TRBV7-2 and TRBJ2-6, the full variable domain reads GAGVSQSPSNKVTEKGKDVELRCDPISGHTALYWYRQSLGQGLEFLIYFQGNSAPDKSGLPSDRFSAERTGGSVSTLTIQRTQQEDSAVYLCASSLEGANVLTFGAGSRLTVL.

With respect to this clonotype: Germline is not matched at one junction end, which may reflect a read error. The chain carries TRBV20-1 and TRBJ1-3; weak D call: TRBD1 (5 bases). CDR3 length: 13 amino acids. Germline V gene sequence: CDR1 DFQATT, CDR2 SNEGSKA (reference sequence). CDR3 DNA: TGCAGTGCTGGAGACAGTTTTGGAAACACCATATATTTT. This sequence encodes CSAGDSFGNTIYF.

The DNA for the CDR3 is TGTGCCAGCAGCTTTTCCGGGACAGGGGGCGTCGAGCAGTACTTC. This codes for CASSFSGTGGVEQYF. The genes are TRBV7-2 and TRBJ2-7; 12 bases line up with TRBD1. The CDR3 contains 15 residues. Per germline, CDR1 SGHTA and CDR2 FQGNSA. After removal of 3 bases from V and 6 bases from J, the junction contained 6 bases not matched to a gene.

The chain is built from TRBV10-3 and TRBJ1-2; possibly TRBD1 for D (6 bases). CDR1 is ENHRY and CDR2 is SYGVKD in the germline V gene. The CDR3 sequence is 12 residues long. Trimming pared 10 bases from V and 1 base from J, leaving 10 bases between. CDR3 sequence (DNA): TGTGCCACCCTCAGGGGTAACTATGGCTACACCTTC. It translates to CATLRGNYGYTF.

This chain links TRBV25-1 with TRBJ2-1; TRBD1 agrees at 9 bases. This CDR3 region has 16 residues. J gave up 5 bases and V 2 bases, and 7 bases lay outside the gene matches. Germline assignment: CDR1 MGHDK and CDR2 SYGVNS. The CDR3 sequence: CASSENPGQGNNEQFF. CDR3 in DNA: TGTGCCAGCAGTGAAAACCCGGGACAGGGCAACAATGAGCAGTTCTTC.

This clonotype was seen repeatedly, ten times or more. This chain links TRBV20-1 with TRBJ2-5; D is possibly TRBD1 (6 bases). The CDR3 is made up of 15 amino acids. V lost 5 bases and J 7 bases, leaving 23 bases between the germline ends. CDR1 and CDR2 (germline): DFQATT, SNEGSKA (reference sequence). The CDR3 sequence is CSAAPGTSLSGTQYF. CDR3 bases: TGCAGTGCTGCGCCGGGGACAAGTCTTTCGGGGACCCAGTACTTC.

This clonotype was recorded many times. V is TRBV18 and J is TRBJ1-6; the D is unclear. Germline loops: CDR1 KGHSH, CDR2 LQKENI. V gave up 8 bases and J gave up 13 bases, with 15 bases separating them. The CDR3 is made up of 12 amino acids. CDR3 nucleotide sequence: TGTGCCAGCCGAACTGAGAATCACCCCCTCCACTTT. This codes for CASRTENHPLHF.

The V and J genes are TRBV5-1 and TRBJ2-5, with D tentatively TRBD1 (6 bases). The V gene's germline CDR1 is SGHRS and CDR2 YFSETQ. V lost 3 bases, J lost 1 base, and 10 bases lay in between. The CDR3 is made up of 14 amino acids. CDR3 nucleotide sequence: TGCGCCAGCAGCTCGCAGGGGACCCAAGAGACCCAGTACTTC. The encoded protein is CASSSQGTQETQYF. The full variable domain, with the rest looked up from reference TRBV5-1 and TRBJ2-5, is KAGVTQTPRYLIKTRGQQVTLSCSPISGHRSVSWYQQTPGQGLQFLFEYFSETQRNKGNFPGRFSGRQFSNSRSEMNVSTLELGDSALYLCASSSQGTQETQYFGPGTRLLVL.

This chain uses TRBV2 with TRBJ1-1, with D possibly TRBD1 on 5 matching bases. The CDR3 spans 16 residues. The germline V gene has CDR1 SNHLY and CDR2 FYNNEI. V was cut by 6 bases and J by 1 base, with 18 bases left in between. In nucleotides, the CDR3 is TGTGCCAGCAGCTTCCTGGGGGGTCTGAGGAACACTGAAGCTTTCTTT. This codes for CASSFLGGLRNTEAFF.

As DNA, the CDR3 is TGTGCCAGCAACCCAGGACAGGGTAATTCACCCCTCCACTTT. Its protein is CASNPGQGNSPLHF. V usage is TRBV7-9 and J usage is TRBJ1-6; 8 bases are shared with TRBD1. V trimming: 7 bases; J trimming: 6 bases; junction bases outside the gene matches: 5. The CDR3 is 14 amino acids. Germline-derived CDR1 and CDR2 are SEHNR and FQNEAQ (reference sequence).